The 21 T cell receptor beta chains presented below share a single source sample, sequenced in a study of monozygotic twins with inflammatory bowel disease. From its re-call of the 5' RACE reads, TCRdb lists each CDR3 protein once, without DNA. In all, the sample yields hundreds of thousands of distinct CDR3 sequences. Material for sequencing was blood. Receptors originate from a human donor with ulcerative colitis or Crohn's disease, or a healthy co-twin of an affected twin (not recorded which).

The gene calls are TRBV12-3 or TRBV12-4 and TRBJ1-6; the TRBD1 assignment by TCRdb is unverifiable without DNA. There are 15 residues in the CDR3. The CDR3 region is CASTPDMSPNSPLHF.

This chain uses TRBV12-3 or TRBV12-4 with TRBJ1-2. The CDR3 length is 12 residues. The CDR3 is CASSATNYGYTF.

The rearrangement links TRBV12-3 or TRBV12-4 to TRBJ2-7; TCRdb proposes TRBD1, but this gene call is untestable without DNA. The CDR3 is 15 residues long. This CDR3 is CASSLAPLDGNEQYF.

The rearrangement joins TRBV12-3 or TRBV12-4 to TRBJ1-6; TCRdb's D call, TRBD1, is unchecked because there is no DNA. The CDR3 runs to 17 residues. Here the CDR3 reads CASSLVIFGRGNSPLHF.

The J gene is TRBJ2-3, the V gene TRBV20-1. The CDR3 sequence is 13 residues long. The germline V gene encodes CDR1 DFQATT and CDR2 SNEGSKA (reference sequence). This CDR3 is CSASYSNTDTQYF.

The rearrangement links TRBV20-1 to TRBJ1-5; no DNA is available, so the TRBD1 call from TCRdb remains unchecked. The CDR3 has 14 amino acids. Germline V gives CDR1 DFQATT, CDR2 SNEGSKA (reference sequence). The chain's CDR3 is CSGGGAGVDQPQHF.

The chain has TRBV4-2 and TRBJ1-2; TCRdb picks TRBD1, but there is no DNA to check that call. CDR3 size: 15 residues. Germline lookup yields CDR1 LGHNA and CDR2 YNFKEQ. Here the CDR3 reads CASSHPTGLRRGYTF.

The V gene is TRBV12-3 or TRBV12-4, the J gene TRBJ1-1; the D gene TCRdb calls, TRBD1, cannot be checked with no DNA. The CDR3 loop spans 12 amino acids. Here the CDR3 reads CASGAGNTEAFF.

V usage is TRBV9 and J usage is TRBJ1-2; TCRdb's D gene call, TRBD1, goes unchecked for lack of DNA. The CDR3 is 15 residues long. Germline V gene lookup returns CDR1 SGDLS and CDR2 YYNGEE. CDR3 protein: CASTLSTGTPYGYTF.

J is TRBJ2-3 and V is TRBV15; there is no DNA to check the TCRdb D call of TRBD2. Germline V gene lookup returns CDR1 LNHNV and CDR2 YYDKDF (reference sequence). The CDR3 sequence is 14 residues long. CDR3 residues: CATTTSGYTDTQYF.

V and J are TRBV20-1 and TRBJ1-6. Germline lookup yields CDR1 DFQATT and CDR2 SNEGSKA (reference sequence). CDR3 length: 17 residues. This chain's CDR3 is CSARTHLESSYNSPLHF.

V and J are TRBV10-3 and TRBJ2-5. Germline lookup yields CDR1 ENHRY and CDR2 SYGVKD. CDR3 size: 13 residues. CDR3: CAISLTVVETQYF.

This chain's CDR3 is CASRDRTMNTEAFF. The gene calls are TRBV6-1 and TRBJ1-1; TCRdb returns TRBD1, unconfirmable since there is no DNA. The CDR3 contains 14 residues. The V gene's germline CDR1 is MNHNS and CDR2 SASEGT.

J is TRBJ1-5 and V is TRBV6-2 or TRBV6-3. Germline lookup yields CDR1 MNHEY and CDR2 SVGEGT. This CDR3 region has 13 residues. The CDR3 reads CAIQATVNQPQHF.

The chain has TRBV29-1 and TRBJ2-7; the D call from TCRdb, TRBD2, cannot be confirmed without DNA. Germline CDR1 and CDR2: SQVTM and ANQGSEA. The CDR3 runs 15 residues. The chain's CDR3 is CSAEAGGTASYEQYF.

The chain recombines TRBV29-1 with TRBJ2-5; TCRdb gives TRBD1 as the D gene, but with no DNA this cannot be confirmed. Germline CDR1 and CDR2: SQVTM and ANQGSEA. The length of the CDR3 is 15 residues. The CDR3 spells CSQRSRDRGSETQYF.

The chain combines TRBV6-5 with TRBJ2-1. Germline V gives CDR1 MNHEY, CDR2 SVGAGI. This CDR3 is 12 amino acids long. The CDR3 spells CASSYDNREQFF.

The chain employs TRBV28 and TRBJ1-2; TCRdb proposes TRBD1, but this gene call is untestable without DNA. Per the germline V gene, CDR1 is MDHEN and CDR2 is SYDVKM. The CDR3 is made up of 13 amino acids. The CDR3 sequence: CASSPDRVRGYTF.

The rearrangement links TRBV20-1 to TRBJ1-5; TCRdb's D call of TRBD1 is untestable without DNA. The CDR3 totals 17 residues. The germline V gene encodes CDR1 DFQATT and CDR2 SNEGSKA (reference sequence). This chain's CDR3 is CSARDRMAGGAHQLQHF.

The genes are TRBV6-4 and TRBJ2-1; the TRBD1 assignment by TCRdb is unverifiable without DNA. Germline loops: CDR1 MRHNA, CDR2 SNTAGT. The CDR3 consists of 15 residues. CDR3 loop: CASSDGRTGSNEQFF.

This chain links TRBV7-2 with TRBJ2-4; TCRdb selects TRBD1, and the lack of DNA leaves this call unchecked. Per germline, CDR1 SGHTA and CDR2 FQGNSA. This CDR3 contains 16 residues. The chain's CDR3 is CASSLEPQGAKNIQYF. Looking up the rest from reference TRBV7-2 and TRBJ2-4 gives the full variable domain: GAGVSQSPSNKVTEKGKDVELRCDPISGHTALYWYRQSLGQGLEFLIYFQGNSAPDKSGLPSDRFSAERTGGSVSTLTIQRTQQEDSAVYLCASSLEPQGAKNIQYFGAGTRLSVL.